This entry lists 5 T cell receptor beta chains sequenced from one sample in a study of blood T cell repertoires in COVID-19. This table comes from immunoSEQ multiplex PCR, and its TCRdb copy is limited to in-frame clones, with some not included. Of approximately 270,000 clones in the sample, about 85% were seen once. The sample consisted of peripheral blood. These receptors were obtained from a human donor with COVID-19, enrolled during active disease. The donor label of this sample is uncertain.

This chain uses TRBV30 with TRBJ2-3; D remains unclear. Trimming pared 0 bases from V and 0 bases from J, leaving 13 bases between. Germline V lookup: CDR1 GTSNPN, CDR2 SVGIG (reference sequence). This CDR3 is 16 amino acids long. This CDR3 is CAWSVRVPSSTDTQYF. The CDR3 DNA reads as TGTGCCTGGAGTGTACGGGTACCTTCTAGCACAGATACGCAGTATTTT.

The chain employs TRBV5-1 and TRBJ1-1, with 7 bases lining up with TRBD1. After removal of 2 bases from V and 4 bases from J, the junction contained 8 bases not matched to a gene. The CDR3 runs 15 residues. Germline assignment: CDR1 SGHRS and CDR2 YFSETQ. The CDR3 nucleotides read TGCGCCAGCAGCTTCCTGACAGGGTCCGGCACTGAAGCTTTCTTT. This translates into CASSFLTGSGTEAFF.

This chain uses TRBV5-1 with TRBJ2-1; 9 bases fit TRBD1. Germline CDR1 reads SGHRS; CDR2 reads YFSETQ. Trimming at V came to 1 base and at J to 5 bases, leaving 4 bases not matched to a gene. The length of the CDR3 is 15 residues. CDR3: CASSLTGGLNNEQFF. Written as DNA, the CDR3 is TGCGCCAGCAGCTTGACAGGGGGCCTAAACAATGAGCAGTTCTTC.

The genes are TRBV7-2 and TRBJ2-5; 7 bases line up with TRBD2. After removal of 3 bases from V and 9 bases from J, the junction contained 13 bases not matched to a gene. The CDR3 runs 15 residues. CDR1 and CDR2 (germline): SGHTA, FQGNSA. CDR3 sequence reads: CASSLAGTTDSAQYF. CDR3 coding DNA: TGTGCCAGCAGCTTGGCCGGGACTACCGATTCGGCCCAGTACTTC.

The V gene is TRBV28, the J gene TRBJ2-3; no reliable D call. V gave up 5 bases and J gave up 7 bases, with 22 bases separating them. The CDR3 runs 16 residues. Per the germline V gene, CDR1 is MDHEN and CDR2 is SYDVKM. The CDR3 DNA reads TGTGCCAGCAGTCTGGGCCTTACGATGCGCGATCATACGCAGTATTTT. This translates into CASSLGLTMRDHTQYF.